The next 12 T cell receptor beta chains were all read from a single sample in a study of shared clonotypes between healthy human individuals. Terminally differentiated effector memory CD45RA+ cells were excluded by CCR7 positive selection of CD45RO-negative cells. Only in-frame clones appear in the TCRdb table, and some are missing; sequencing was by immunoSEQ multiplex PCR. The sample has a few hundred thousand clones; nearly 97% are singletons. The sequencing input was naive CD8+ T cells sorted from blood. The receptors originated from a woman in her twenties or thirties in good health.

A single count supports this clone. V usage is TRBV2 and J usage is TRBJ2-7; perhaps D is TRBD1 or TRBD2 (5 bases each). Germline lookup yields CDR1 SNHLY and CDR2 FYNNEI. Trimming left V 6 bases short and J 3 bases short, with 12 bases between. The length of the CDR3 is 13 residues. CDR3 residues: CASRGSGGYEQYF. The CDR3 coding sequence is TGTGCCAGCAGGGGAAGTGGGGGCTACGAGCAGTACTTC.

The chain is built from TRBV5-1 and TRBJ2-6, with D possibly being TRBD1 (5 bases). Per germline, CDR1 SGHRS and CDR2 YFSETQ. CDR3 length equals 16 residues. Trimming shortened V by 0 bases and J by 2 bases, and 9 bases separated the two germline ends. Here the CDR3 reads CASSLEGLAGANVLTF. The CDR3 DNA reads TGCGCCAGCAGCTTGGAGGGGCTGGCTGGGGCCAACGTCCTGACTTTC.

This sequence joins TRBV11-2 and TRBJ2-1; 7 nucleotides agree with TRBD2. V lost 5 bases to trimming and J lost 6 bases; unmatched junction nucleotides: 10. Per the germline V gene, CDR1 is SGHAT and CDR2 is FQNNGV. This CDR3 has 15 amino acids. The CDR3 DNA is TGTGCCAGCAGCCTCGGGGGAGGGAGAGGCAATGAGCAGTTCTTC. Its protein is CASSLGGGRGNEQFF.

The count of this clone is one. The chain uses TRBV7-8 and TRBJ2-5, with 9 bases identical to TRBD1. The CDR3 has 14 residues. V was pared by 5 bases and J by 3 bases, with 4 bases of the junction left unmatched. CDR1 and CDR2 from the germline V gene are SGHVS and FQNEAQ. The DNA for the CDR3 is TGTGCCAGCAGCCCCCGGGACAGGGAAGAGACCCAGTACTTC. Protein: CASSPRDREETQYF.

V and J are TRBV7-9 and TRBJ2-3, with D unclear. With 5 bases removed from V and 2 bases from J, the gap between germline ends came to 8 bases. The CDR3 spans 13 residues. The V gene's germline CDR1 is SEHNR and CDR2 FQNEAQ (reference sequence). The chain's CDR3 is CASSPGHTDTQYF. The CDR3 DNA reads as TGTGCCAGCAGCCCGGGCCACACAGATACGCAGTATTTT.

This chain connects TRBV25-1 to TRBJ1-2, with unresolved D. Germline V gene data show CDR1 as MGHDK and CDR2 as SYGVNS. V lost 3 bases and J 7 bases, leaving 21 bases between the germline ends. The CDR3 is made up of 16 amino acids. Written as DNA, the CDR3 is TGTGCCAGCAGTGACCCCGGGGAGGGCTGGGATACTGGCTACACCTTC. Residues: CASSDPGEGWDTGYTF.

The chain joins TRBV10-3 to TRBJ2-7; TRBD1 or TRBD2 may be the D gene (6 bases each). The germline gives CDR1 ENHRY, CDR2 SYGVKD. The germline V and J ends were trimmed by 8 bases and 2 bases, with 10 bases remaining between them. The CDR3 has 12 residues. CDR3 sequence reads: CAIGGTTYEQYF. CDR3 nucleotides: TGTGCCATCGGGGGGACAACCTACGAGCAGTACTTC.

The chain couples TRBV4-1 to TRBJ2-6; maybe TRBD1 (7 bases). CDR1 is MGHRA, CDR2 YSYEKL, per germline. The V gene lost 4 bases and the J gene lost 1 base, with 17 bases spanning the gap. The CDR3 contains 18 residues. The CDR3 region has the DNA TGCGCCAGCAGCCCTGGGGGGACAGTCGCTTCTGGGGCCAACGTCCTGACTTTC. Translation: CASSPGGTVASGANVLTF.

The chain combines TRBV13 with TRBJ2-7, with TRBD1 matching over 7 bases. Per the germline V gene, CDR1 is PRHDT and CDR2 is FYEKMQ (reference sequence). V gave up 5 bases and J gave up 1 base; unmatched junction bases: 8. This CDR3 has 15 amino acids. CDR3 protein: CASSTKTGMSYEQYF. The CDR3 DNA follows: TGTGCCAGCAGCACCAAGACAGGGATGTCCTACGAGCAGTACTTC. The variable domain in full, with the rest retrieved from reference TRBV13 and TRBJ2-7, is AAGVIQSPRHLIKEKRETATLKCYPIPRHDTVYWYQQGPGQDPQFLISFYEKMQSDKGSIPDRFSAQQFSDYHSELNMSSLELGDSALYFCASSTKTGMSYEQYFGPGTRLTVT.

The rearrangement links TRBV10-2 to TRBJ2-4; D is tentatively TRBD1 or TRBD2 (5 bases each). The CDR3 runs 12 residues. V was shortened by 10 bases and J by 4 bases, with 11 bases between the two germline ends. Germline CDR1 reads WSHSY; CDR2 reads SAAADI. As DNA, the CDR3 is TGCGCCACTATGGGACGGAAAAACATTCAGTACTTC. Protein sequence: CATMGRKNIQYF.

V is TRBV30 and J is TRBJ2-1; tentatively, D is TRBD1 or TRBD2 (5 bases each). Germline V lookup: CDR1 GTSNPN, CDR2 SVGIG (reference sequence). The CDR3 contains 13 residues. V was shortened by 4 bases and J by 7 bases, with 14 bases between the two germline ends. CDR3 sequence (DNA): TGTGCCTGGACTGGGGGAGCCGGGAATGAGCAGTTCTTC. Encoded protein: CAWTGGAGNEQFF.

The chain recombines TRBV27 with TRBJ2-7; D remains unclear. The CDR3 is 14 amino acids. V lost 0 bases and J lost 3, with 9 bases in between. CDR1 and CDR2 from the germline V gene are MNHEY and SMNVEV (reference sequence). Here the CDR3 DNA reads TGTGCCAGCAGTTTATCGTCCAGCAACTACGAGCAGTACTTC. Its protein is CASSLSSSNYEQYF.